This T cell receptor beta chain emerged from a study of identical twins. Notes on the study in general: Insertion counts were lower in abundant cord blood beta clonotypes, a trend that memory repertoires did not show. An excess of low generation probability was shown by twin-shared out-of-frame alpha sequences.

A few counts support this clonotype. Its antigen is undetermined. Trimming took 8 bases from V and 5 from J, leaving 18 bases between them. The CDR3 contains 14 residues. Germline CDR1 MDHEN, CDR2 SYDVKM. Through template switching, a universal primer site was introduced, and the cDNA contained unique molecular identifiers. A single record per CDR3 protein comes from TCRdb applying MiXCR to the 5' RACE reads. The repertoire holds roughly 250,000 distinct CDR3 sequences, with around 15% as singletons. The source of this sequence is a woman in her late teens or twenties in good health. The chain has TRBV28 and TRBJ2-5, with D unclear. Sequencing was carried out using memory (CD45RO+) T cells sorted from blood. DNA of the CDR3: TGTGCCAGCTCTTCGGGCAGCTTAGAGGAGACCCAGTACTTC. It translates to CASSSGSLEETQYF.